These T cell receptor beta chains were read from a single sample in a study of regulatory T cells in long-lasting Graves disease. TCRdb reprocessed the multiplex PCR reads via MiXCR and lists one record per CDR3 protein. This table holds about 450,000 distinct CDR3 sequences, approximately 16% found once. This sample also belongs to another study, concerning T cells in Graves' hyperthyroidism and ophthalmopathy.

The source material was peripheral blood mononuclear cells (PBMCs), sampled at new diagnosis, from a patient treated with antithyroid drugs. These receptors were collected from a woman aged 30 to 39 with Graves disease. Each CDR3 is given with its conserved first and last residue. A D gene is named only where the DNA matches it firmly. Size values are once, few and many counts, or a class for expanded clones, and some rows have none.

clone size: NA; V gene: TRBV2; D gene: NA; J gene: TRBJ2-7; CDR3 DNA: TGTGCCAGCAAGGCGGACAGTTCCTCCTACGAGCAGTACTTC; CDR3 protein: CASKADSSSYEQYF
clone size: few; V gene: TRBV20-1; D gene: NA; J gene: TRBJ1-5; CDR3 DNA: TGCAATAAAAATCCGGGGTTACGGGGTCAGCCCCAGCATTTT; CDR3 protein: CNKNPGLRGQPQHF
clone size: many; V gene: TRBV28; D gene: TRBD2; J gene: TRBJ2-3; CDR3 DNA: TGTGCCAGCAGCCGACTAGCGGGAGAAGATACGCAGTATTTT; CDR3 protein: CASSRLAGEDTQYF
clone size: few; V gene: TRBV18; D gene: NA; J gene: TRBJ2-5; CDR3 DNA: TGTGCCAGCTCCCCGACCCTGGGGGAGACCCAGTACTTC; CDR3 protein: CASSPTLGETQYF
clone size: many; V gene: TRBV12-5; D gene: NA; J gene: TRBJ2-1; CDR3 DNA: TGTGCTAGTGGTTTTGGCGGGGACAAGGGGCAGTTCTTC; CDR3 protein: CASGFGGDKGQFF
clone size: many; V gene: TRBV29-1; D gene: NA; J gene: TRBJ1-1; CDR3 DNA: TGCAGCGCCACGGTACTTATGAACACTGAAGCTTTCTTT; CDR3 protein: CSATVLMNTEAFF
clone size: many; V gene: TRBV2; D gene: NA; J gene: TRBJ1-5; CDR3 DNA: TGTGCCAGCAGTGAAGCGCGACGACAGCCCCAGCATTTT; CDR3 protein: CASSEARRQPQHF
clone size: many; V gene: TRBV27; D gene: NA; J gene: TRBJ2-5; CDR3 DNA: TGTGCCAGCAGTTTTCACGGGCCCCAAGAGACCCAGTACTTC; CDR3 protein: CASSFHGPQETQYF
clone size: NA; V gene: TRBV2; D gene: NA; J gene: TRBJ2-4; CDR3 DNA: TGTGCCAGCAGGAACGGTGAGAACATAGCCAAAAACATTCAGTACTTC; CDR3 protein: CASRNGENIAKNIQYF
clone size: many; V gene: TRBV20-1; D gene: NA; J gene: TRBJ1-1; CDR3 DNA: TGCAGTGCTAGAGATTTGGGAGGAACTAACACTGAAGCTTTCTTT; CDR3 protein: CSARDLGGTNTEAFF
clone size: many; V gene: TRBV20-1; D gene: NA; J gene: TRBJ1-5; CDR3 DNA: TGCAGTGCGACAACCTCGGGGGGATTAGGGCCCCAGCATTTT; CDR3 protein: CSATTSGGLGPQHF
clone size: NA; V gene: TRBV7-2; D gene: NA; J gene: TRBJ2-3; CDR3 DNA: TGTGCCTGGAGTGTGAGCCACACAGATACGCAGTATTTT; CDR3 protein: CAWSVSHTDTQYF
clone size: NA; V gene: TRBV4-2; D gene: NA; J gene: TRBJ2-5; CDR3 DNA: TGTGCCAGCAGCCAAGGTACTACAGCCCAGCAGGAGACCCAGTACTTC; CDR3 protein: CASSQGTTAQQETQYF
clone size: many; V gene: TRBV13; D gene: TRBD1; J gene: TRBJ2-7; CDR3 DNA: TGTGCCAGCAGCCGGACAGGGGGCTACGAGCAGTACTTC; CDR3 protein: CASSRTGGYEQYF
clone size: many; V gene: TRBV7-9; D gene: TRBD1; J gene: TRBJ2-7; CDR3 DNA: TGTGCCAGCAGCTTGGACAGGCTCTACGAGCAGTACTTC; CDR3 protein: CASSLDRLYEQYF
clone size: many; V gene: TRBV5-1; D gene: TRBD2; J gene: TRBJ2-7; CDR3 DNA: TGCGCCAGCAGCTTGAAAATCGCTAGCGGGAGGGCTTCCGAGCAGTACTTC; CDR3 protein: CASSLKIASGRASEQYF
clone size: few; V gene: TRBV5-5; D gene: TRBD1; J gene: TRBJ2-7; CDR3 DNA: TGTGCCAGCAGCTTGCTTTCGGGACAGGGAGTCCCTTACGAGCAGTACTTC; CDR3 protein: CASSLLSGQGVPYEQYF
clone size: NA; V gene: TRBV6-1; D gene: NA; J gene: TRBJ2-7; CDR3 DNA: TGTGCCAGCAGCCCAGGGGGGGGAGCGGCCTACGAGCAGTACTTC; CDR3 protein: CASSPGGGAAYEQYF
clone size: many; V gene: TRBV20-1; D gene: NA; J gene: TRBJ2-7; CDR3 DNA: TGCAGTGCTAGGACCGGGACAACCTATGAGCAGTACTTC; CDR3 protein: CSARTGTTYEQYF
clone size: many; V gene: TRBV15; D gene: TRBD2; J gene: TRBJ2-7; CDR3 DNA: TGTGCCACCAGTCGGACTAGCGGGAGTTTATACGAGCAGTACTTC; CDR3 protein: CATSRTSGSLYEQYF
clone size: many; V gene: TRBV20-1; D gene: NA; J gene: TRBJ2-7; CDR3 DNA: TGCAGTGCTAGACCAGTATCCGAGCAGTACTTC; CDR3 protein: CSARPVSEQYF
clone size: few; V gene: TRBV7-2; D gene: TRBD2; J gene: TRBJ2-5; CDR3 DNA: TGCGCCAGCAGCCAAACATTTTTAGCGGGAGGGACAGGGACCCAGTACTTC; CDR3 protein: CASSQTFLAGGTGTQYF
clone size: NA; V gene: TRBV19; D gene: TRBD1; J gene: TRBJ2-1; CDR3 DNA: TGTGCCAGTAGTAGTGGACAGGTATTCTCCTACGAGCAGTTCTTC; CDR3 protein: CASSSGQVFSYEQFF
clone size: many; V gene: TRBV29-1; D gene: NA; J gene: TRBJ2-4; CDR3 DNA: TGCAGCGTTGAAGATCTGAGGAGGGGAGCCAAAAACATTCAGTACTTC; CDR3 protein: CSVEDLRRGAKNIQYF
clone size: NA; V gene: TRBV6-1; D gene: TRBD1; J gene: TRBJ1-6; CDR3 DNA: TGTGCCAGCAGTCCCCGGGACAGGGTAAATTCACCCCTCCACTTT; CDR3 protein: CASSPRDRVNSPLHF
clone size: NA; V gene: TRBV7-7; D gene: NA; J gene: TRBJ2-2; CDR3 DNA: TGTGCTAGCAGCAGGGTTGGTGTGGACACCGGGGAGCTGTTTTTT; CDR3 protein: CASSRVGVDTGELFF
clone size: many; V gene: TRBV20-1; D gene: NA; J gene: TRBJ2-1; CDR3 DNA: TGCAGTGCCCAGGCGGGACATAAGTTTAGCTGGAGGCTCTACAATGAGCAGTTCTTC; CDR3 protein: CSAQAGHKFSWRLYNEQFF
clone size: many; V gene: TRBV28; D gene: TRBD2; J gene: TRBJ2-7; CDR3 DNA: TGTGCCATTAGCGGGGCGGGAGCCTACGAGCAGTACTTC; CDR3 protein: CAISGAGAYEQYF
clone size: NA; V gene: TRBV4-3; D gene: NA; J gene: TRBJ2-1; CDR3 DNA: TGCGCCAGCAGCCAAGTATTTAACAGGGTTGCGTTCTTC; CDR3 protein: CASSQVFNRVAFF